Listed below are T cell receptor beta chains from one sample, sequenced in a study of regulatory T cells in long-lasting Graves disease. Using its own MiXCR run on the multiplex PCR reads, TCRdb lists one record per CDR3 protein. The sample has 400,000 to 550,000 distinct CDR3 sequences, under 15% seen once. This sample also belongs to another study, concerning T cells in Graves' hyperthyroidism and ophthalmopathy.

The sequenced sample was peripheral blood mononuclear cells (PBMCs), obtained at new diagnosis, from a patient treated with antithyroid drugs. All receptors derive from a woman under 40 with Graves disease. Both conserved end residues are part of each CDR3. A D gene is named only where the DNA matches it firmly. Clone size is shown for a subset of rows, as once, few, many or a class of expanded clone.

clone_size | j_call | d_call | v_call | cdr3_nt | cdr3_aa
many | TRBJ2-7 | TRBD1 | TRBV20-1 | TGCAGTGCTAATACCGGGACAGGGAACTACGAGCAGTACTTC | CSANTGTGNYEQYF
many | TRBJ2-1 | TRBD2 | TRBV28 | TGTGCCAGCAACGAAGGACTAGCGGGAGTCAATGAGCAGTTCTTC | CASNEGLAGVNEQFF
many | TRBJ1-6 | . | TRBV20-1 | TGCAGTGCCACGACTGGGAGCTCCTATAATTCACCCCTCCACTTT | CSATTGSSYNSPLHF
many | TRBJ1-2 | TRBD1 | TRBV6-1 | TGTGCCAGCACTGAAGACAGGGGGCGCAGTGGCTACACCTTC | CASTEDRGRSGYTF
many | TRBJ2-1 | TRBD2 | TRBV12-5 | TGTGCTAGTGGTTTACTAGCGAATGAGCAGTTCTTC | CASGLLANEQFF
many | TRBJ2-5 | . | TRBV10-2 | TGCGCCAGCAGTAAGAGGGGTATCGGAGAGACCCAGTACTTC | CASSKRGIGETQYF
. | TRBJ1-2 | . | TRBV14 | TGTGCCAGCAGCCAACCCAGGGGTAACTATGGCTACACCTTC | CASSQPRGNYGYTF
. | TRBJ2-7 | TRBD2 | TRBV7-2 | TGTGCCAGCAGCTCCCAAGGGGCTAGCGGCTCCTACGAGCAGTACTTC | CASSSQGASGSYEQYF
few | TRBJ1-1 | TRBD1 | TRBV6-1 | TGTGCCAGCAGCCGCGGGACAGGGGGTAACACTGAAGCTTTCTTT | CASSRGTGGNTEAFF
. | TRBJ2-7 | TRBD2 | TRBV20-1 | TGCAGTGCTAGTGGGGGACTAGCGAACTACGAGCAGTACTTC | CSASGGLANYEQYF
many | TRBJ2-1 | TRBD1 | TRBV2 | TGTGCCAGCAGTTTGGACAGGGGTTATGGCAATGAGCAGTTCTTC | CASSLDRGYGNEQFF
few | TRBJ2-1 | TRBD1 | TRBV5-4 | TGTGCCAGCAGCTCGTTTGGGACAGCTACCTACAATGAGCAGTTCTTC | CASSSFGTATYNEQFF
few | TRBJ2-7 | TRBD2 | TRBV24-1 | TGTGCCACCAGTGATACCGGGACTAGCGGGATCACCTACGAGCAGTACTTC | CATSDTGTSGITYEQYF
medium-sized | TRBJ2-3 | . | TRBV11-2 | TGTGCCAGCAGCTACCGACTAGAACGCACAGATACGCAGTATTTT | CASSYRLERTDTQYF
many | TRBJ1-1 | TRBD1 | TRBV6-5 | TGTGCCAGCAGTTCCACCCTCAGGGGGCAGGCCACTGAAGCTTTCTTT | CASSSTLRGQATEAFF
many | TRBJ1-5 | . | TRBV20-1 | TGCAGTGCCCCGGGGGGGGCGCCCGATCAGCCCCAGCATTTT | CSAPGGAPDQPQHF
many | TRBJ1-5 | TRBD1 | TRBV3-1 | TGTGCCAGCAGCCAAGATCGGACAGGGGCAGGATATAGCAATCAGCCCCAGCATTTT | CASSQDRTGAGYSNQPQHF
many | TRBJ2-7 | . | TRBV27 | TGTGCCAGCAGTTTTTTCGGGACTTACGAGCAGTACTTC | CASSFFGTYEQYF
. | TRBJ1-5 | . | TRBV6-2/TRBV6-3 | TGTGCCGCCCGGGGAGGGGTCCGGCCCCAGCATTTT | CAARGGVRPQHF
many | TRBJ1-5 | . | TRBV6-5 | TGTGCCAGCAGTTACTCAGGACAGACTAATCAGCCCCAGCATTTT | CASSYSGQTNQPQHF
. | TRBJ2-6 | TRBD1 | TRBV29-1 | TGCAGCGTGACCGGGACAGCCCGTTTCTCTGGGGCCAACGTCCTGACTTTC | CSVTGTARFSGANVLTF
many | TRBJ2-1 | . | TRBV11-2 | TGTGCCAGCAGCTTAGGTTACGGCCTGACCTACAATGAGCAGTTCTTC | CASSLGYGLTYNEQFF
. | TRBJ2-1 | TRBD1 | TRBV2 | TGTGCCAGCAGTGCGAGGGACAGGGATTGGAGTGAGCAGTTCTTC | CASSARDRDWSEQFF
many | TRBJ2-3 | . | TRBV27 | TGTGCCAGCCCTGTGGGAGACGCGGATACGCAGTATTTT | CASPVGDADTQYF
few | TRBJ2-1 | . | TRBV15 | TGTGCCACCAGTCCTAGGCGAGAAAACAATGAGCAGTTCTTC | CATSPRRENNEQFF
many | TRBJ2-6 | . | TRBV10-2 | TGCGCCAGCAGAGAACGGAGCAGGGGTGGGGCCAACGTCCTGACTTTC | CASRERSRGGANVLTF
. | TRBJ2-1 | . | TRBV19 | TGTGCCAGTAGTCGCCGGACCCCCCGGGATGAGCAGTTCTTC | CASSRRTPRDEQFF
few | TRBJ2-2 | . | TRBV7-2 | TGTGCCAGCATCCGGTCCTACCCCGGGGAGCTGTTTTTT | CASIRSYPGELFF